Listed below are T cell receptor beta chains from one sample, sequenced in a study of blood T cell repertoires in COVID-19. Here immunoSEQ multiplex PCR was the method, and the copy in TCRdb shows in-frame clones only, minus some. Here the sample spans hundreds of thousands of clones, 88% being singletons. Sequenced input: peripheral blood. Every receptor here comes from a woman in her fifties or sixties with COVID-19, enrolled during active disease. The CDR3 runs from the conserved cysteine through the conserved F or W. A D gene is named only where the DNA matches it firmly. Rows give clone size only sometimes, using once, few, many, or a class for an expanded clone.

d_gene: .
v_gene: TRBV6-6
j_gene: TRBJ1-1
abundance: .
CDR3aa: CASNQLMAEAFF
CDR3nt: TGTGCCAGCAACCAACTGATGGCTGAAGCTTTCTTT

d_gene: .
v_gene: TRBV27
j_gene: TRBJ1-2
abundance: .
CDR3aa: CASSLSRGGAGGYTF
CDR3nt: TGTGCCAGCAGTTTATCAAGGGGGGGGGCAGGTGGCTACACCTTC

d_gene: .
v_gene: TRBV6-5
j_gene: TRBJ1-5
abundance: .
CDR3aa: CASGTEGHQPQHF
CDR3nt: TGTGCCAGCGGTACGGAGGGGCATCAGCCCCAGCATTTT

d_gene: TRBD1
v_gene: TRBV6-5
j_gene: TRBJ2-7
abundance: .
CDR3aa: CASSLDRGPYEQYF
CDR3nt: TGTGCCAGCAGTTTGGACAGGGGGCCTTACGAGCAGTACTTC

d_gene: .
v_gene: TRBV5-4
j_gene: TRBJ1-1
abundance: .
CDR3aa: CASSREGVNTEAFF
CDR3nt: TGTGCCAGCAGCCGCGAGGGGGTGAACACTGAAGCTTTCTTT

d_gene: .
v_gene: TRBV3-1/TRBV3-2
j_gene: TRBJ1-1
abundance: .
CDR3aa: CASSQAGPYEAFF
CDR3nt: TGTGCCAGCAGCCAGGCGGGACCATATGAAGCTTTCTTT

d_gene: .
v_gene: TRBV27
j_gene: TRBJ1-2
abundance: few
CDR3aa: CASSYTGPSYGYTF
CDR3nt: TGTGCCAGCAGTTATACAGGGCCATCATATGGCTACACCTTC

d_gene: .
v_gene: TRBV6-4
j_gene: TRBJ2-7
abundance: .
CDR3aa: CASSDPGGKRWRLWEQYF
CDR3nt: TGTGCCAGCAGTGACCCCGGCGGGAAGAGATGGCGATTATGGGAGCAGTACTTC

d_gene: .
v_gene: TRBV2
j_gene: TRBJ2-7
abundance: few
CDR3aa: CATMKNSGSYEQYF
CDR3nt: TGTGCCACCATGAAGAACTCAGGCTCCTACGAGCAGTACTTC

d_gene: .
v_gene: TRBV7-9
j_gene: TRBJ2-7
abundance: .
CDR3aa: CASSLAPRGLRVYEQYF
CDR3nt: TGTGCCAGCAGCTTAGCTCCTCGGGGGTTGAGGGTCTACGAGCAGTACTTC

d_gene: .
v_gene: TRBV7-9
j_gene: TRBJ2-3
abundance: .
CDR3aa: CASSFGGGTDTQYF
CDR3nt: TGTGCCAGCAGCTTTGGGGGCGGCACAGATACGCAGTATTTT

d_gene: .
v_gene: TRBV9
j_gene: TRBJ1-4
abundance: .
CDR3aa: CASSAGAGEKLFF
CDR3nt: TGTGCCAGCAGCGCAGGGGCGGGTGAAAAACTGTTTTTT

d_gene: TRBD1
v_gene: TRBV7-2
j_gene: TRBJ1-2
abundance: .
CDR3aa: CASSSRGGWDGYTF
CDR3nt: TGTGCCAGCAGCTCGCGAGGGGGCTGGGATGGCTACACCTTC

d_gene: .
v_gene: TRBV28
j_gene: TRBJ1-4
abundance: .
CDR3aa: CASSLTESANEKLFF
CDR3nt: TGTGCCAGCAGTTTAACGGAGTCGGCTAATGAAAAACTGTTTTTT

d_gene: .
v_gene: TRBV29-1
j_gene: TRBJ2-2
abundance: .
CDR3aa: CSVRTVHDGELFF
CDR3nt: TGCAGCGTTCGAACAGTGCATGACGGGGAGCTGTTTTTT

d_gene: .
v_gene: TRBV3-1/TRBV3-2
j_gene: TRBJ1-1
abundance: .
CDR3aa: CASSQEGGSNTEAFF
CDR3nt: TGTGCCAGCAGCCAAGAGGGGGGGTCGAACACTGAAGCTTTCTTT

d_gene: TRBD1
v_gene: TRBV27
j_gene: TRBJ1-5
abundance: .
CDR3aa: CASSFSTGADQPQHF
CDR3nt: TGTGCCAGCAGTTTCTCGACAGGGGCTGATCAGCCCCAGCATTTT

d_gene: TRBD2
v_gene: TRBV9
j_gene: TRBJ2-3
abundance: .
CDR3aa: CASSRRVGGEADTQYF
CDR3nt: TGTGCCAGCAGCCGACGGGTCGGGGGGGAGGCAGATACGCAGTATTTT

d_gene: TRBD1
v_gene: TRBV3-1/TRBV3-2
j_gene: TRBJ2-1
abundance: once
CDR3aa: CASSPGTGGIEQFF
CDR3nt: TGTGCCAGCAGCCCCGGGACAGGGGGTATTGAGCAGTTCTTC

d_gene: .
v_gene: TRBV28
j_gene: TRBJ1-6
abundance: once
CDR3aa: CASSLPSSYNSPLHF
CDR3nt: TGTGCCAGCAGTTTACCGAGCTCCTATAATTCACCCCTCCACTTT

d_gene: .
v_gene: TRBV11-2
j_gene: TRBJ2-7
abundance: .
CDR3aa: CASSLVTRTEQYF
CDR3nt: TGTGCCAGCAGCTTAGTGACCCGGACAGAGCAGTACTTC

d_gene: .
v_gene: TRBV6-5
j_gene: TRBJ1-5
abundance: once
CDR3aa: CASSPRRGAPQHF
CDR3nt: TGTGCCAGCAGTCCGAGGAGGGGCGCGCCCCAGCATTTT

d_gene: .
v_gene: TRBV6-1
j_gene: TRBJ2-1
abundance: .
CDR3aa: CASSEDSSFHNEQFF
CDR3nt: TGTGCCAGCAGTGAAGACAGTTCCTTCCACAATGAGCAGTTCTTC

d_gene: TRBD2
v_gene: TRBV4-2
j_gene: TRBJ2-3
abundance: once
CDR3aa: CASSQEAGVGTDTQYF
CDR3nt: TGTGCCAGCAGCCAAGAGGCGGGGGTGGGCACAGATACGCAGTATTTT

d_gene: .
v_gene: TRBV9
j_gene: TRBJ1-2
abundance: .
CDR3aa: CASSVASRAGLGYTF
CDR3nt: TGTGCCAGCAGCGTAGCGTCCCGAGCAGGGCTCGGCTACACCTTC

d_gene: .
v_gene: TRBV2
j_gene: TRBJ2-2
abundance: .
CDR3aa: CASRLASRGGELFF
CDR3nt: TGTGCCAGCAGACTCGCTTCGCGCGGCGGGGAGCTGTTTTTT

d_gene: .
v_gene: TRBV29-1
j_gene: TRBJ1-1
abundance: few
CDR3aa: CSVGTDEAFF
CDR3nt: TGCAGCGTTGGGACAGATGAAGCTTTCTTT

d_gene: .
v_gene: TRBV29-1
j_gene: TRBJ1-1
abundance: .
CDR3aa: CSVEEQLNTEAFF
CDR3nt: TGCAGCGTTGAAGAACAGCTGAACACTGAAGCTTTCTTT

d_gene: .
v_gene: TRBV30
j_gene: TRBJ1-3
abundance: .
CDR3aa: CACTGSSGNTIYF
CDR3nt: TGTGCCTGCACAGGGAGCTCTGGAAACACCATATATTTT

d_gene: .
v_gene: TRBV5-6
j_gene: TRBJ1-4
abundance: .
CDR3aa: CASSRGWRLAFNEKLFF
CDR3nt: TGTGCCAGCAGCAGGGGCTGGCGTCTTGCTTTTAATGAAAAACTGTTTTTT

d_gene: .
v_gene: TRBV3-1/TRBV3-2
j_gene: TRBJ1-5
abundance: .
CDR3aa: CASSPHGGQPQHF
CDR3nt: TGTGCCAGCAGCCCCCACGGGGGGCAGCCCCAGCATTTT

d_gene: TRBD1
v_gene: TRBV19
j_gene: TRBJ1-3
abundance: .
CDR3aa: CASSSYRGTGNTIYF
CDR3nt: TGTGCCAGTAGTTCTTACAGGGGCACTGGAAACACCATATATTTT

d_gene: TRBD2
v_gene: TRBV5-1
j_gene: TRBJ2-3
abundance: .
CDR3aa: CASSWGGSGGTTDTQYF
CDR3nt: TGCGCCAGCAGCTGGGGCGGCAGCGGGGGGACCACAGATACGCAGTATTTT

d_gene: .
v_gene: TRBV6-5
j_gene: TRBJ1-4
abundance: .
CDR3aa: CASSYRDARGGEKLFF
CDR3nt: TGTGCCAGCAGTTACCGCGACGCCCGAGGTGGTGAAAAACTGTTTTTT

d_gene: .
v_gene: TRBV5-6
j_gene: TRBJ2-7
abundance: .
CDR3aa: CASSLEATRPHYEQYF
CDR3nt: TGTGCCAGCAGCTTGGAGGCGACTAGACCCCACTACGAGCAGTACTTC

d_gene: TRBD2
v_gene: TRBV9
j_gene: TRBJ2-2
abundance: few
CDR3aa: CASSVPRTSGGDTGELFF
CDR3nt: TGTGCCAGCAGCGTCCCCAGGACTAGCGGGGGGGACACCGGGGAGCTGTTTTTT

d_gene: TRBD1
v_gene: TRBV30
j_gene: TRBJ1-6
abundance: .
CDR3aa: CAWSVLRDRGLGSPLHF
CDR3nt: TGTGCCTGGAGCGTACTCCGGGACAGGGGGCTCGGTTCACCCCTCCACTTT

d_gene: .
v_gene: TRBV5-6
j_gene: TRBJ2-7
abundance: .
CDR3aa: CASSRDRVGGYEQYF
CDR3nt: TGTGCCAGCAGCCGCGATAGGGTCGGGGGTTACGAGCAGTACTTC

d_gene: .
v_gene: TRBV5-6
j_gene: TRBJ1-2
abundance: few
CDR3aa: CASSLGQRYGYTF
CDR3nt: TGTGCCAGCAGCTTGGGGCAACGATATGGCTACACCTTC

d_gene: .
v_gene: TRBV6-5
j_gene: TRBJ1-2
abundance: .
CDR3aa: CASSFVRGGDQGYTF
CDR3nt: TGTGCCAGCAGTTTCGTGCGGGGAGGGGACCAAGGCTACACCTTC

d_gene: .
v_gene: TRBV28
j_gene: TRBJ1-1
abundance: .
CDR3aa: CASSTPGHLNTEAFF
CDR3nt: TGTGCCAGCAGTACCCCGGGACACCTGAACACTGAAGCTTTCTTT

d_gene: TRBD1
v_gene: TRBV29-1
j_gene: TRBJ1-1
abundance: .
CDR3aa: CSVTGTGGQRAFF
CDR3nt: TGCAGCGTTACCGGGACAGGGGGCCAGAGAGCTTTCTTT

d_gene: .
v_gene: TRBV19
j_gene: TRBJ1-1
abundance: .
CDR3aa: CASKSPGTEAFF
CDR3nt: TGTGCCAGTAAGTCGCCAGGCACTGAAGCTTTCTTT

d_gene: .
v_gene: TRBV2
j_gene: TRBJ1-2
abundance: .
CDR3aa: CASSDAWHGGYTF
CDR3nt: TGTGCCAGCAGTGATGCATGGCATGGTGGCTACACCTTC

d_gene: .
v_gene: TRBV28
j_gene: TRBJ2-7
abundance: .
CDR3aa: CASTTYKRGGAYEQYF
CDR3nt: TGTGCCAGCACGACTTATAAGAGGGGGGGAGCCTACGAGCAGTATTTC

d_gene: .
v_gene: TRBV13
j_gene: TRBJ2-7
abundance: .
CDR3aa: CASSHRTAYEQYF
CDR3nt: TGTGCCAGCAGCCATAGGACAGCCTACGAGCAGTACTTC

d_gene: TRBD2
v_gene: TRBV7-9
j_gene: TRBJ2-7
abundance: .
CDR3aa: CASSLSIAGGTVYEQYF
CDR3nt: TGTGCCAGCAGCTTATCGATAGCGGGGGGCACTGTCTACGAGCAGTACTTC

d_gene: TRBD1
v_gene: TRBV30
j_gene: TRBJ2-5
abundance: .
CDR3aa: CAWDTGARAKETQYF
CDR3nt: TGTGCCTGGGATACAGGGGCCCGGGCCAAAGAGACCCAGTACTTC

d_gene: .
v_gene: TRBV6-2/TRBV6-3
j_gene: TRBJ1-2
abundance: once
CDR3aa: CASSSLIDSNYGYTF
CDR3nt: TGTGCCAGCAGTTCCCTCATAGACAGTAACTATGGCTACACCTTC

d_gene: TRBD1
v_gene: TRBV29-1
j_gene: TRBJ2-7
abundance: .
CDR3aa: CSVGEGQGLEQYF
CDR3nt: TGCAGCGTTGGTGAAGGACAGGGTCTTGAGCAGTACTTC

d_gene: TRBD1
v_gene: TRBV7-2
j_gene: TRBJ1-2
abundance: .
CDR3aa: CASGGQQLRGRLSF
CDR3nt: TGTGCCTCGGGTGGCCAGCAGCTTAGGGGGCGACTCTCTTTC

d_gene: .
v_gene: TRBV30
j_gene: TRBJ1-1
abundance: .
CDR3aa: CAWRRDTEAFF
CDR3nt: TGTGCCTGGAGAAGAGACACTGAAGCTTTCTTT

d_gene: .
v_gene: TRBV13
j_gene: TRBJ2-1
abundance: .
CDR3aa: CASSFGLNEQFF
CDR3nt: TGTGCCAGCAGCTTTGGACTCAATGAGCAGTTCTTC

d_gene: TRBD1
v_gene: TRBV6-1
j_gene: TRBJ1-6
abundance: few
CDR3aa: CASSIGQGGSPLHF
CDR3nt: TGTGCCAGCAGCATAGGACAGGGAGGATCACCCCTCCACTTT